This TCR beta chain was profiled in a study of CD8 T cells in Susac syndrome. Germline-derived CDR1 and CDR2 are MNHEY and SMNVEV (reference sequence). Deletions cut 8 bases from V and 4 bases from J, with 18 bases between. This CDR3 region has 15 residues. CD8+ and CD4+ T cells taken from blood had their TCR beta sequenced. The multiple sclerosis control group consisted of treatment-naive patients whose relapsing-remitting disease, which was either stable or active, fulfilled revised McDonald criteria. The CD8+ and CD4+ T cells were negatively isolated, with the TEMRA cells enriched by FACS. This clonotype was observed once. The RNA input was 0.5 to 1 ug, and it was reverse transcribed with random hexamers. By means of immunoSEQ multiplex PCR, TCR beta CDR3 spanning 54 Vbeta and 13 Jbeta underwent amplification. MiXCR, applied by TCRdb to the immunoSEQ multiplex PCR reads, yields one record per CDR3 protein. This sample carries some 260,000 distinct CDR3 sequences, 70% to 90% of them seen once, and the ten largest clones take approximately 0.12%.

The rearrangement links TRBV27 to TRBJ1-3, with D tentatively TRBD1 (5 bases). The sequencing input was CD8+ T cells from PBMCs. This TCR derives from a human donor with multiple sclerosis. The CDR3 here is CASAPSGGTGNTIYF. The CDR3 DNA reads as TGTGCCAGCGCCCCCTCGGGGGGTACGGGAAACACCATATATTTT.